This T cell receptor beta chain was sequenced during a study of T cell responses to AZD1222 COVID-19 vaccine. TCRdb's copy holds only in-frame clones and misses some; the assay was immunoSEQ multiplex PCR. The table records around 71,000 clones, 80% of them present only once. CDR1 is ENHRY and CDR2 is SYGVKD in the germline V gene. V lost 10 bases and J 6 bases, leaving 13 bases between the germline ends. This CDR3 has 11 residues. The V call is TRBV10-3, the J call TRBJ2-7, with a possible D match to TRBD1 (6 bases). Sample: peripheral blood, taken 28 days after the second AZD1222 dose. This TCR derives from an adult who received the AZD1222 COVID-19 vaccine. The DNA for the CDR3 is TGTGCCACACAGGGATCGGGCGAGCAGTACTTC. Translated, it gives CATQGSGEQYF.